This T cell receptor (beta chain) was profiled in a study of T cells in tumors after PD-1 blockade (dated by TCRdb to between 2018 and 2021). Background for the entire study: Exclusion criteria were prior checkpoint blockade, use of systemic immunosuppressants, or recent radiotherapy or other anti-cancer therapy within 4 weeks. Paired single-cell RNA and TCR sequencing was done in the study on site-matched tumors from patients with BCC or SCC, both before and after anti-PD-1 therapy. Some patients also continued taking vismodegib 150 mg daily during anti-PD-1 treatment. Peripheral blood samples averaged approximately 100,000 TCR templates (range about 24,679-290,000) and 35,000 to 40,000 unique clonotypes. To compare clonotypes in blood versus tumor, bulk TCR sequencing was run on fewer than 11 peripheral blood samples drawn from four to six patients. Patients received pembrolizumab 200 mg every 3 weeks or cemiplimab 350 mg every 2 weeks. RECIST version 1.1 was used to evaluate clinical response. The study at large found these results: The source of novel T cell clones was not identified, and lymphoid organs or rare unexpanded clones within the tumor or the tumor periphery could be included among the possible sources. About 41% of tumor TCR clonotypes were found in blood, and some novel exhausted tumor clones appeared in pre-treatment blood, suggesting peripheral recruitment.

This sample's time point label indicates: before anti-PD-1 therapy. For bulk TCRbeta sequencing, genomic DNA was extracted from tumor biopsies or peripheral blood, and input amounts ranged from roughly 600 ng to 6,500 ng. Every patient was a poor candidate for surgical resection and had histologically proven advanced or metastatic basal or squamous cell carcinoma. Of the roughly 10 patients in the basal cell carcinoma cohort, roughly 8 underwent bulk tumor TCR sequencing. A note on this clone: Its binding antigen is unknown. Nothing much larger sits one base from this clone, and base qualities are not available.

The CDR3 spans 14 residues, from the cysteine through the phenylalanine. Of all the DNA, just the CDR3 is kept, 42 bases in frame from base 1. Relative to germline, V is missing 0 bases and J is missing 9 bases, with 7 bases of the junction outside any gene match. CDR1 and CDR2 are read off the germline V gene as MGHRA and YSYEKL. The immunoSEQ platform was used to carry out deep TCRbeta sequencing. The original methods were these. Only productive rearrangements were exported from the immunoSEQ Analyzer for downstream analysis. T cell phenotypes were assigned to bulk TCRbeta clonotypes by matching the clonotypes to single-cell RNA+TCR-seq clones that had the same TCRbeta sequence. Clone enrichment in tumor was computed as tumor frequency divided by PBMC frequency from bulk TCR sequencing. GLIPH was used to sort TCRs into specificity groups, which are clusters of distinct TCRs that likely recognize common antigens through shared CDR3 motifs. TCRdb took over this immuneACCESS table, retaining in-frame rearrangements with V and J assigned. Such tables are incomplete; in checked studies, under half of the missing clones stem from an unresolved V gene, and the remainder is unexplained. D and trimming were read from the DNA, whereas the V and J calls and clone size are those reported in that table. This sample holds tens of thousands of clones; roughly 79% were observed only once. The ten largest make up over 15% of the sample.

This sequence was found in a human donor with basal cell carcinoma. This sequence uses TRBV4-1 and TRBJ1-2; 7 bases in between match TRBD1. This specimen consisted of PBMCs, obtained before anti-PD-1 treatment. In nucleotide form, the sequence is TGCGCCAGCAGCCAAGAGGTAGGGGGCGTTAGCTACACCTTC. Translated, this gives CASSQEVGGVSYTF.